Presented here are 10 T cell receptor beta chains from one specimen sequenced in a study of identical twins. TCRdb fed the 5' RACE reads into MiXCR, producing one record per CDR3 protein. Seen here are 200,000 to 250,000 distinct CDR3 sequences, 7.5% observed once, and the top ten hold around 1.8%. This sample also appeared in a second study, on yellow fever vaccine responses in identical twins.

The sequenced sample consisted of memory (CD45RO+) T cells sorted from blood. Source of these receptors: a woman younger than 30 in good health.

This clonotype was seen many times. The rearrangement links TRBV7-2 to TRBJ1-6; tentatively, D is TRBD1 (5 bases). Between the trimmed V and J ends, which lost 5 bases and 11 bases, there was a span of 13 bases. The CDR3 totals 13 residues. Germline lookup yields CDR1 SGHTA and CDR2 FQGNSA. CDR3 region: CASSPNRGTPLHF. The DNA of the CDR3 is TGTGCCAGCAGCCCTAATAGGGGAACACCCCTCCACTTT.

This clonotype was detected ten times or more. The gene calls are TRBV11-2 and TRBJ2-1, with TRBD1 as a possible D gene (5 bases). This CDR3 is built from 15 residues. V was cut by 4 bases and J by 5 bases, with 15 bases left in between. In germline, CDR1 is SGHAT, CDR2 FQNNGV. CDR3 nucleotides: TGTGCCAGCAGCTACATGGGGCAGCTTAACAATGAGCAGTTCTTC. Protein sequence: CASSYMGQLNNEQFF.

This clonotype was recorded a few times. DNA for the CDR3: TGTGCCAGCAGCTTAGCCGGGACAGTCACAGATACGCAGTATTTT. Its translation is CASSLAGTVTDTQYF. The chain carries TRBV11-1 and TRBJ2-3; TRBD1 matches at 7 bases. Germline V gives CDR1 SGHAT, CDR2 FQDESV (reference sequence). V gave up 0 bases and J gave up 2 bases; unmatched junction bases: 2. The CDR3 length is 15 residues.

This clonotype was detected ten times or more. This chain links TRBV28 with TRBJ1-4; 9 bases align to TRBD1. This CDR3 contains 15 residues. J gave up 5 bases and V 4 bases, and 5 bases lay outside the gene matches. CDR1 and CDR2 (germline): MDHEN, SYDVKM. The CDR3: CASSSSGTGNEKLFF. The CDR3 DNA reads TGTGCCAGCAGTTCGTCCGGGACAGGGAATGAAAAACTGTTTTTT.

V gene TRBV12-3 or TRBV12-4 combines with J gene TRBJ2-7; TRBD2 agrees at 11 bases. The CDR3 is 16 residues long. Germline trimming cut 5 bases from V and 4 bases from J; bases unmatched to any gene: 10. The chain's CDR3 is CASSGRLAGFWYEQYF. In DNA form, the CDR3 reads TGTGCCAGCAGTGGACGACTAGCGGGATTCTGGTACGAGCAGTACTTC.

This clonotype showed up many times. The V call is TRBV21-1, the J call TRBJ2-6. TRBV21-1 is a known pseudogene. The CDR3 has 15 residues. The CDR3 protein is CASSSPGSGANVLTF. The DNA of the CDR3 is TGTGCCAGCAGCTCCCCAGGGTCTGGGGCCAACGTCCTGACTTTC.

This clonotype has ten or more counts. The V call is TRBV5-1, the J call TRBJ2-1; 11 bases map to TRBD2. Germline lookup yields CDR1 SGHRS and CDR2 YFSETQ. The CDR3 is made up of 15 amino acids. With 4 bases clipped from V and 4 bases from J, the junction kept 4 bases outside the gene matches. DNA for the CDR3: TGCGCCAGCAGCGGGACTAGCGGTCCTTACAATGAGCAGTTCTTC. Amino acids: CASSGTSGPYNEQFF.

The CDR3 reads CASSLSAERNNQPQHF. CDR3 bases: TGTGCCAGCAGTTTATCGGCGGAGAGGAATAATCAGCCCCAGCATTTT. The chain employs TRBV27 and TRBJ1-5; no reliable D call. Per germline, CDR1 MNHEY and CDR2 SMNVEV (reference sequence). The V gene lost 0 bases and the J gene lost 4 bases, with 13 bases spanning the gap. The CDR3 runs 16 residues.

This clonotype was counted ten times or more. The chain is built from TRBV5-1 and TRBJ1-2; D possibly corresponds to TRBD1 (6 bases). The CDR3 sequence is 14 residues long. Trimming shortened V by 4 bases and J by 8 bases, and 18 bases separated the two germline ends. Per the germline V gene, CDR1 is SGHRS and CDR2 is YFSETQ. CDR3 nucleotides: TGCGCCAGCAGCCAACAGGACAGTCGACGCGGCTACACCTTC. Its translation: CASSQQDSRRGYTF.

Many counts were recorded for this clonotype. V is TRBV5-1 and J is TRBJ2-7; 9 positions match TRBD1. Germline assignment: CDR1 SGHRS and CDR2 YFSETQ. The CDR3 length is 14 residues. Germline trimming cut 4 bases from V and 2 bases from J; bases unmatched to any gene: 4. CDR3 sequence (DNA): TGCGCCAGCAGCCCCAGACAGGGGGCCTACGAGCAGTACTTC. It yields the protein CASSPRQGAYEQYF.